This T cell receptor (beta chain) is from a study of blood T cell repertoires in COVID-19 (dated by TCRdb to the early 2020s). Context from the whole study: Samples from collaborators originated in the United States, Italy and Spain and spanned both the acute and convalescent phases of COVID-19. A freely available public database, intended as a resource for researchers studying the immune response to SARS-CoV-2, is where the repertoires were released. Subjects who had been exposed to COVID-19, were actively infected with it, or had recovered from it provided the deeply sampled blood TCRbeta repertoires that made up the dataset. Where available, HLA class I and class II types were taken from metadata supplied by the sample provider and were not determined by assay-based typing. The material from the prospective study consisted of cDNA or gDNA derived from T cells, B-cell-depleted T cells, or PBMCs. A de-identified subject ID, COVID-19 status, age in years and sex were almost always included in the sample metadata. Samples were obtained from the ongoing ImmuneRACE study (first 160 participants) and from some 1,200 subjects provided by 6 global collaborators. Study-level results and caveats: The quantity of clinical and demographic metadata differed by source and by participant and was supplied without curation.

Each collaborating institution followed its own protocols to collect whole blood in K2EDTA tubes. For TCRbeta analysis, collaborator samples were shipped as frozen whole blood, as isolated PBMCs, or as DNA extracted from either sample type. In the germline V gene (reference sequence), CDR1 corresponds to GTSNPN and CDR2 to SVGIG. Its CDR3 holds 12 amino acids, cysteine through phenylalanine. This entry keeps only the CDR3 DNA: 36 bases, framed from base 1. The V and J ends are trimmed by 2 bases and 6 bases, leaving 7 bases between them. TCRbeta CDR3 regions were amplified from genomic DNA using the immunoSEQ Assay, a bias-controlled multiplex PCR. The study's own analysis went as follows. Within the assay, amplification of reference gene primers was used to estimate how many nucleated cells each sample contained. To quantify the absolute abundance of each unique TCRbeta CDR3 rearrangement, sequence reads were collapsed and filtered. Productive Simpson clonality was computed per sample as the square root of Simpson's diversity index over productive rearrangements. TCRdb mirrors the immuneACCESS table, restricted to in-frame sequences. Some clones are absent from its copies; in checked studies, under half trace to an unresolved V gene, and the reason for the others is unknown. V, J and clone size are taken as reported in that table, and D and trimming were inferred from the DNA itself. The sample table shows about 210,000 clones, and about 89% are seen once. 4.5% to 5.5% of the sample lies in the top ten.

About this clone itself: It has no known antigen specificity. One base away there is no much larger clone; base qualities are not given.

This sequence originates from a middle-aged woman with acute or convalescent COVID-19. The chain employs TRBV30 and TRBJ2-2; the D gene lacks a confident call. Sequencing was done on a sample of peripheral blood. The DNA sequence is TGTGCCTGGAGTCCCGGTCCCGGGGAGCTGTTTTTT. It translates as CAWSPGPGELFF.